These 26 T cell receptor beta chains came from one sample sequenced in a study of T cells in Graves' hyperthyroidism and ophthalmopathy. TCR beta CDR3 region amplification was performed from RNA transcripts. Initially, a first-round RT-PCR of the TCR CDR3 employed the HTBI primer set. TCRdb ran MiXCR on the multiplex PCR reads and lists one entry per CDR3 protein. Here the sample spans 500,000 to 550,000 distinct CDR3 sequences, less than 25% being singletons. Sequenced sample: blood. These receptors all stem from a man aged 18 to 29 with Graves' hyperthyroidism.

This clonotype was recorded many times. For the CDR3, the DNA is TGTGCCAGCAGCTTTAATCCGGGTGTGGAGACCCAGTACTTC. It encodes CASSFNPGVETQYF. The genes are TRBV7-2 and TRBJ2-5; D gene uncertain. The CDR3 spans 14 residues. CDR1 SGHTA and CDR2 FQGNSA come from the germline V gene. Between the trimmed V and J ends, which lost 3 bases and 5 bases, there was a span of 13 bases.

This clonotype was picked up many times. The chain couples TRBV6-1 to TRBJ2-7; a weak D match, TRBD2 (6 bases). From germline, CDR1 is MNHNS and CDR2 SASEGT. The CDR3 is 13 residues long. Between the trimmed V and J ends, which lost 6 bases and 1 base, there was a span of 10 bases. CDR3 region: CASRGLTSYEQYF. CDR3 sequence (DNA): TGTGCCAGCAGGGGACTCACGTCCTACGAGCAGTACTTC.

This clonotype has at least ten counts. This chain joins TRBV7-2 and TRBJ1-1; 9 nucleotides match TRBD1. CDR1 is SGHTA, CDR2 FQGNSA, per germline. With V trimmed by 5 bases and J by 4 bases, 8 bases remained unmatched. The CDR3 is made up of 15 amino acids. CDR3: CASSGHRGRGTEAFF. The CDR3 DNA reads as TGTGCCAGCAGCGGACACAGGGGGCGAGGCACTGAAGCTTTCTTT.

On this clonotype: A much larger clonotype is one base distant, so this may be a read error. The V and J genes are TRBV6-2 or TRBV6-3 and TRBJ2-7; D is unresolved. Trimming took 5 bases from V and 0 from J, leaving 14 bases between them. CDR1 and CDR2 (germline): MNHEY, SVGEGT. The CDR3 is 15 amino acids. The CDR3 sequence: CASSDETGSSYEQYF. In DNA form, the CDR3 reads TGTGCCAGCAGTGATGAGACCGGAAGCTCCTACGAGCAGTACTTC.

This clonotype was counted many times. This chain links TRBV2 with TRBJ1-2; TRBD1 matches 8 bases. Looked up from germline, CDR1 is SNHLY and CDR2 is FYNNEI. CDR3 length equals 15 residues. The V segment lost 1 base and the J segment 4 bases; nucleotides outside the gene matches: 5. CDR3: CASSEGPGGIYGYTF. DNA of the CDR3: TGTGCCAGCAGTGAAGGTCCAGGGGGCATCTATGGCTACACCTTC.

V is TRBV30 and J is TRBJ2-5; 8 nucleotides line up with TRBD1. Germline CDR1 GTSNPN, CDR2 SVGIG (reference sequence). Trimming cost V 3 bases and J 4 bases; bases outside gene matches: 4. CDR3 length: 13 amino acids. The CDR3, as DNA: TGTGCCTGGAGCGCAGGGGGCGCAGAGACCCAGTACTTC. Its protein product is CAWSAGGAETQYF. Together with reference TRBV30 and TRBJ2-5, the CDR3 gives the full variable domain: SQTIHQWPATLVQPVGSPLSLECTVEGTSNPNLYWYRQAAGRGLQLLFYSVGIGQISSEVPQNLSASRPQDRQFILSSKKLLLSDSGFYLCAWSAGGAETQYFGPGTRLLVL.

This chain uses TRBV3-1 with TRBJ2-7; 12 bases map to TRBD1. Germline V gene data show CDR1 as LGHDT and CDR2 as YNNKEL (reference sequence). Trimming took 3 bases from V and 3 from J; bases not matched to a gene: 3. The CDR3 is made up of 15 amino acids. CDR3 DNA sequence: TGTGCCAGCAGCCAGGGGACAGGGGGCGGCTACGAGCAGTACTTC. It is translated as CASSQGTGGGYEQYF.

The chain links TRBV12-3 or TRBV12-4 to TRBJ1-3; D ambiguous. Trimming cost V 5 bases and J 2 bases, with 10 bases left between them. CDR3 size: 14 residues. The CDR3 protein is CASSRVSAGNTIYF. The CDR3 region has the DNA TGTGCCAGCAGTAGGGTGTCTGCTGGAAACACCATATATTTT.

This clonotype was detected a few times. The genes are TRBV5-5 and TRBJ2-7; D remains unclear. Looked up from germline, CDR1 is SGHKS and CDR2 is YYEKEE (reference sequence). This CDR3 has 14 residues. V lost 1 base, J lost 3 bases, and 11 bases lay in between. CDR3 loop: CASSLNSVGYEQYF. The CDR3 DNA is TGTGCCAGCAGCTTGAATTCCGTCGGCTACGAGCAGTACTTC.

This clonotype was seen a few times. The V and J genes are TRBV6-5 and TRBJ2-7; no clear D. In germline, CDR1 is MNHEY, CDR2 SVGAGI. With 5 bases removed from V and 9 bases from J, the gap between germline ends came to 11 bases. The CDR3 loop spans 11 amino acids. The CDR3 here is CASSPLLGQYF. CDR3 nucleotide sequence: TGTGCCAGCAGTCCCCTCCTTGGGCAGTACTTC.

The sample holds many counts of this clonotype. The chain has TRBV6-1 and TRBJ1-5; the D gene is possibly TRBD1 (5 bases). This CDR3 contains 14 residues. Germline lookup yields CDR1 MNHNS and CDR2 SASEGT. Trimming stripped 6 bases from V and 3 bases from J, with 12 bases between. CDR3 amino acids: CASRPGRTNQPQHF. DNA of the CDR3: TGTGCCAGCAGACCGGGACGGACCAATCAGCCCCAGCATTTT.

The rearrangement uses TRBV6-1 and TRBJ1-2, with 8 bases fitting TRBD1. With 3 bases clipped from V and 8 bases from J, the junction kept 8 bases outside the gene matches. CDR3 length: 14 amino acids. The germline CDR1 and CDR2 sequences are MNHNS and SASEGT. CDR3 coding DNA: TGTGCCAGCAGTGAGACAGGGGCAGGAAGAGGCTACACCTTC. It encodes CASSETGAGRGYTF.

This clonotype was seen more than once but under ten times. This chain connects TRBV9 to TRBJ2-7, with D unclear. Trimming took off 2 bases at V and 3 bases at J, with 15 bases between the two ends. CDR3 length equals 15 residues. The germline gives CDR1 SGDLS, CDR2 YYNGEE. CDR3 residues: CASSVSPDRDYEQYF. Written as DNA, the CDR3 is TGTGCCAGCAGCGTGTCCCCGGACCGAGACTACGAGCAGTACTTC.

This clonotype was recorded at least ten times. This rearrangement joins TRBV29-1 to TRBJ1-1, with a possible D match to TRBD1 (5 bases). The CDR3 is 13 residues long. The V gene lost 6 bases and the J gene lost 4 bases, with 15 bases spanning the gap. CDR1 and CDR2 from the germline V gene are SQVTM and ANQGSEA. CDR3 bases: TGCAGCGTCTATGGGGGGTGGGGCACTGAAGCTTTCTTT. Protein product: CSVYGGWGTEAFF.

This clonotype was counted at least ten times. The chain joins TRBV6-1 to TRBJ1-5; D is unresolved. The germline V gene has CDR1 MNHNS and CDR2 SASEGT. The CDR3 has 13 amino acids. Trimming shortened V by 2 bases and J by 3 bases, and 5 bases separated the two germline ends. In DNA form, the CDR3 reads TGTGCCAGCAGTGAACACATCAATCAGCCCCAGCATTTT. This sequence encodes CASSEHINQPQHF.

The chain uses TRBV20-1 and TRBJ2-7; 9 bases fit TRBD1. The J segment lost 2 bases and the V segment lost 1 base, leaving 3 bases of the junction unmatched. Germline loops: CDR1 DFQATT, CDR2 SNEGSKA (reference sequence). The CDR3 totals 14 residues. The CDR3 nucleotides are TGCAGTGCTAGAGGGGGGACAGGGCCCTACGAGCAGTACTTC. Its protein is CSARGGTGPYEQYF.

Ten or more counts support this clonotype. The chain is built from TRBV11-3 and TRBJ1-1; a possible D gene is TRBD1 (6 bases). CDR1 SGHNT and CDR2 YENEEA come from the germline V gene. V dropped 5 bases and J dropped 10 bases, with 14 bases sitting between them. The CDR3 runs to 12 residues. The CDR3 sequence: CASSNYGGGAFF. CDR3 bases: TGTGCCAGCAGCAACTACGGAGGGGGAGCTTTCTTT.

This clonotype was recorded at least ten times. This may be a read error: a much more frequent sequence differs by one nucleotide. The chain is built from TRBV6-1 and TRBJ1-1; no firm D call. The CDR3 consists of 15 residues. V shed 0 bases and J shed 0 bases, with 8 bases lying between them. Germline loops: CDR1 MNHNS, CDR2 SASEGT. CDR3 coding DNA: TGTGCCAGCAGTGAAGCCCACTCCATGAACACTGAAGCTTTCTTT. Protein sequence: CASSEAHSMNTEAFF.

This clonotype has at least ten counts. The chain combines TRBV15 with TRBJ2-7; D possibly corresponds to TRBD2 (5 bases). The CDR3 is 12 amino acids. Germline V gives CDR1 LNHNV, CDR2 YYDKDF (reference sequence). V was cut by 4 bases and J by 3 bases, with 7 bases left in between. CDR3 amino acids: CATSTRGYEQYF. The CDR3 DNA reads as TGTGCCACCAGCACCCGGGGCTACGAGCAGTACTTC.

This clonotype occurred many times. For the CDR3, the DNA is TGCAGCGTTCGGGCCCTGGCAATACATGAGGAGCAGTACTTC. Protein: CSVRALAIHEEQYF. The chain uses TRBV29-1 and TRBJ2-7; D call uncertain. The CDR3 runs to 14 residues. CDR1 is SQVTM, CDR2 ANQGSEA, per germline. Deletions cut 5 bases from V and 7 bases from J, with 21 bases between.

This clonotype was found a few times. This chain connects TRBV7-2 to TRBJ2-2; TRBD2 matches 7 bases. CDR3 length: 18 residues. CDR1 and CDR2 (germline): SGHTA, FQGNSA. Unmatched junction bases numbered 14, after V lost 5 bases and J lost 2 bases. The CDR3 DNA reads TGTGCCAGCAGCCCAGCGGGAAGACGGGGTGCAAACACCGGGGAGCTGTTTTTT. The encoded protein is CASSPAGRRGANTGELFF.

This clonotype was seen more than once but under ten times. CDR3 sequence reads: CASSPTSGMDKQYF. CDR3 bases: TGTGCCAGCAGCCCCACTAGCGGGATGGACAAGCAGTACTTC. The rearrangement joins TRBV7-2 to TRBJ2-7; 10 bases match TRBD2. With 5 bases clipped from V and 8 bases from J, the junction kept 9 bases outside the gene matches. This CDR3 is built from 14 residues. The germline V gene has CDR1 SGHTA and CDR2 FQGNSA.

The table lists this clonotype with many counts. V is TRBV29-1 and J is TRBJ2-7; D perhaps matches TRBD2 (5 bases). The V end lost 5 bases, the J end lost 5 bases, and 16 bases lay between the germline ends. Germline CDR1 reads SQVTM; CDR2 reads ANQGSEA. The CDR3 length is 13 residues. This chain's CDR3 is CSVTEAERDEQYF. CDR3 nucleotide sequence: TGCAGCGTTACGGAAGCGGAACGGGACGAGCAGTACTTC.

The chain couples TRBV3-1 to TRBJ1-2; no firm D call. The germline V gene has CDR1 LGHDT and CDR2 YNNKEL (reference sequence). V was cut by 4 bases and J by 3 bases, with 12 bases left in between. The CDR3 is made up of 14 amino acids. The CDR3 nucleotides are TGTGCCAGCAGCCCTGGGTCGGAGGACTATGGCTACACCTTC. It codes for CASSPGSEDYGYTF.

This sequence joins TRBV11-2 and TRBJ2-7; 9 bases match TRBD1. V was pared by 7 bases and J by 2 bases, with 6 bases of the junction left unmatched. The germline CDR1 and CDR2 sequences are SGHAT and FQNNGV. This CDR3 contains 14 residues. This CDR3 is CASIPGQGTYEQYF. The CDR3 DNA reads as TGTGCCAGCATACCGGGACAGGGTACCTACGAGCAGTACTTC.

V is TRBV7-8 and J is TRBJ2-7, with D perhaps matching TRBD1 or TRBD2 (5 bases each). The V end lost 5 bases, the J end lost 8 bases, and 10 bases lay between the germline ends. The germline CDR1 and CDR2 sequences are SGHVS and FQNEAQ. The CDR3 loop spans 11 amino acids. The CDR3 reads CASSLPGQQYF. Here the CDR3 DNA reads TGTGCCAGCAGCCTACCGGGGCAGCAGTACTTC.